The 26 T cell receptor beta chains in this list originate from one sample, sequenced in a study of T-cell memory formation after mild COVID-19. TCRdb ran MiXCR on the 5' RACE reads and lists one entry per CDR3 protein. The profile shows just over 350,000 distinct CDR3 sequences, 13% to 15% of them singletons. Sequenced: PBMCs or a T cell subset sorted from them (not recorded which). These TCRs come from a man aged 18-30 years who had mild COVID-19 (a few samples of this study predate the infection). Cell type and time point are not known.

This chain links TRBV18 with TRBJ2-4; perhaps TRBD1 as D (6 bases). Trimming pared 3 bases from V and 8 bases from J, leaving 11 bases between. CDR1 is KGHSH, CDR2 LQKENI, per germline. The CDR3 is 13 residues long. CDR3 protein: CASSPRQEDIQYF. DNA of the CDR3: TGTGCCAGCTCACCGCGACAGGAGGACATTCAGTACTTC.

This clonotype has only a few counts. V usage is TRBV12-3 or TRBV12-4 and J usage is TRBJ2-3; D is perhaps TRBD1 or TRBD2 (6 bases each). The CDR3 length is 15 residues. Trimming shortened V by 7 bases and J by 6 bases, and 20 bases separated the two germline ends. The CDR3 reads CASTFYGGPGDTQYF. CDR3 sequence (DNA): TGTGCCAGCACCTTCTATGGGGGGCCCGGGGATACGCAGTATTTT.

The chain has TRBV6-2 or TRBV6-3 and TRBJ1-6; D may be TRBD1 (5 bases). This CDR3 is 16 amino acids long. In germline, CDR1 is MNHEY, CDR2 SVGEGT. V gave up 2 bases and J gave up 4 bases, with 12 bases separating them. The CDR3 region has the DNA TGTGCCAGCAGTTACCGGCAGGGCCTATATAATTCACCCCTCCACTTT. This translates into CASSYRQGLYNSPLHF.

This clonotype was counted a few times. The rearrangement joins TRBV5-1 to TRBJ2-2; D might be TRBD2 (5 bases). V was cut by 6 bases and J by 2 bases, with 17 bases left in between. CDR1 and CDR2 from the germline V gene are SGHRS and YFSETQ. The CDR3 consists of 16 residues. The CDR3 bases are TGCGCCAGCACGTCGGAGACTATATTAAACACCGGGGAGCTGTTTTTT. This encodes CASTSETILNTGELFF.

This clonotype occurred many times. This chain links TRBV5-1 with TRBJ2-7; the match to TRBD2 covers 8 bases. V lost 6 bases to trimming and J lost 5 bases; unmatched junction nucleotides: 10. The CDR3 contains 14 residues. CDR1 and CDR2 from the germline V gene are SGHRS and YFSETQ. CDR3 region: CASNPRGGDHEQYF. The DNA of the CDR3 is TGCGCCAGCAACCCTCGGGGGGGGGACCACGAGCAGTACTTC.

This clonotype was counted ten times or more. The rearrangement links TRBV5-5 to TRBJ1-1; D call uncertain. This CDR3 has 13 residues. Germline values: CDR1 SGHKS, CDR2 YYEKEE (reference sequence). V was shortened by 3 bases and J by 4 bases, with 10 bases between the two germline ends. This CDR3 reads CASSWEGSTEAFF. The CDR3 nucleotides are TGTGCCAGCAGCTGGGAGGGTTCCACTGAAGCTTTCTTT.

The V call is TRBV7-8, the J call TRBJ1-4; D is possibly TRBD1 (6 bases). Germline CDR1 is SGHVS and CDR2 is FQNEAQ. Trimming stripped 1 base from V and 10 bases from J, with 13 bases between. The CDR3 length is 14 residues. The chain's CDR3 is CASSLDWGAGKLFF. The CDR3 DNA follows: TGTGCCAGCAGCTTAGATTGGGGGGCTGGAAAACTGTTTTTT. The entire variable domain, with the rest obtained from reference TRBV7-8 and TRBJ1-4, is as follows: GAGVSQSPRYKVAKRGQDVALRCDPISGHVSLFWYQQALGQGPEFLTYFQNEAQLDKSGLPSDRFFAERPEGSVSTLKIQRTQQEDSAVYLCASSLDWGAGKLFFGSGTQLSVL.

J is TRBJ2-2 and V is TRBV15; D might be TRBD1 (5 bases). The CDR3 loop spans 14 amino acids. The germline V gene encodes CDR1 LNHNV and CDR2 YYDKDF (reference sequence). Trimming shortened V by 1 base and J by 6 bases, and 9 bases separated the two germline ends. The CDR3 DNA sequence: TGTGCCACCAGCAGAGTCAGGGTGGCCGGGGAGCTGTTTTTT. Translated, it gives CATSRVRVAGELFF. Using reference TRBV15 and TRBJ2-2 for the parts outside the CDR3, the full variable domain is DAMVIQNPRYQVTQFGKPVTLSCSQTLNHNVMYWYQQKSSQAPKLLFHYYDKDFNNEADTPDNFQSRRPNTSFCFLDIRSPGLGDTAMYLCATSRVRVAGELFFGEGSRLTVL.

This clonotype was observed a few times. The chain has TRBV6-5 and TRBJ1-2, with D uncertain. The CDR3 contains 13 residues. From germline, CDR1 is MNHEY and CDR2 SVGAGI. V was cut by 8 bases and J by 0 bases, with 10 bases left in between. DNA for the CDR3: TGTGCCAGCTGCAGGTCTTCTAACTATGGCTACACCTTC. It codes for CASCRSSNYGYTF.

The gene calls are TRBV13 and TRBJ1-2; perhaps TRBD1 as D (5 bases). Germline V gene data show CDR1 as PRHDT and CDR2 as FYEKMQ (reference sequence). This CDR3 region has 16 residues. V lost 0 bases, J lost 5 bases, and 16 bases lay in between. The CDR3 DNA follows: TGTGCCAGCAGCTTAGGCCCGCAGGGACGACGATATGGCTACACCTTC. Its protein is CASSLGPQGRRYGYTF.

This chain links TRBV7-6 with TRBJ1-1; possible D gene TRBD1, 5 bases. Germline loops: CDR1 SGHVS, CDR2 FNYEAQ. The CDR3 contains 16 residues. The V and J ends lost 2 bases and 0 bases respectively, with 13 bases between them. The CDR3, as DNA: TGTGCCAGCAGCTTACGGGCAGGGACTATGAACACTGAAGCTTTCTTT. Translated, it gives CASSLRAGTMNTEAFF.

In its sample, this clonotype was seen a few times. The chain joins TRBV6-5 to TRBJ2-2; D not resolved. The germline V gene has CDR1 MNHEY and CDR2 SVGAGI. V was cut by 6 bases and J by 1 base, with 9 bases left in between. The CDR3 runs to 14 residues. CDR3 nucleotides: TGTGCCAGCAGACCCCCGGGGAACACCGGGGAGCTGTTTTTT. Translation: CASRPPGNTGELFF.

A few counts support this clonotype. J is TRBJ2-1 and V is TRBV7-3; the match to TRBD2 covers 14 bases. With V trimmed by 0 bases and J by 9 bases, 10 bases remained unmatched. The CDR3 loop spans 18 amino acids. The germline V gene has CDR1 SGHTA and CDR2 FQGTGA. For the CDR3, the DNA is TGTGCCAGCAGCTTAACGGAGACTAGCGGGGGGGTCCTGGGTGAGCAGTTCTTC. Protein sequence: CASSLTETSGGVLGEQFF. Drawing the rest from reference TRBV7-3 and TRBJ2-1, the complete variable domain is GAGVSQTPSNKVTEKGKYVELRCDPISGHTALYWYRQSLGQGPEFLIYFQGTGAADDSGLPNDRFFAVRPEGSVSTLKIQRTERGDSAVYLCASSLTETSGGVLGEQFFGPGTRLTVL.

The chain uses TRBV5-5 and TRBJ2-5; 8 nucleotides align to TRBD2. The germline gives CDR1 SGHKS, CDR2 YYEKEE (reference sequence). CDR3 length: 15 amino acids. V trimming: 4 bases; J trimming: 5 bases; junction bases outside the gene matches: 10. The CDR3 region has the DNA TGTGCCAGCAGCCCGGAGGAGGGACTAGATGAGACCCAGTACTTC. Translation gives CASSPEEGLDETQYF.

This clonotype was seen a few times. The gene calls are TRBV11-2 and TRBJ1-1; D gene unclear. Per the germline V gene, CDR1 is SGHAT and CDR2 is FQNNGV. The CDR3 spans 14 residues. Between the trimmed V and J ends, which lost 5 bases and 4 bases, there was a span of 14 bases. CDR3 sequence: CASSPRARATEAFF. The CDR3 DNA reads TGTGCCAGCAGCCCCCGCGCGCGGGCCACTGAAGCTTTCTTT.

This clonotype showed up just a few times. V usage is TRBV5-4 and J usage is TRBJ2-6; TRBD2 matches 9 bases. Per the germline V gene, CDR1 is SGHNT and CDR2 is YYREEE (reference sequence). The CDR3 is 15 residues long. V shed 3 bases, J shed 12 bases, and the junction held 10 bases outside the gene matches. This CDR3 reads CASSSSGTSNRVLTF. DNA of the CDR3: TGTGCCAGCAGCTCCTCCGGGACTAGCAACCGCGTCCTGACTTTC.

The CDR3: CASSNDGRRDEYF. The CDR3 DNA sequence: TGTGCCAGCAGCAACGACGGTAGAAGAGATGAGTACTTC. The chain links TRBV7-9 to TRBJ2-5; no definite D call. Germline loops: CDR1 SEHNR, CDR2 FQNEAQ (reference sequence). Trimming stripped 5 bases from V and 12 bases from J, with 19 bases between. CDR3 length equals 13 residues.

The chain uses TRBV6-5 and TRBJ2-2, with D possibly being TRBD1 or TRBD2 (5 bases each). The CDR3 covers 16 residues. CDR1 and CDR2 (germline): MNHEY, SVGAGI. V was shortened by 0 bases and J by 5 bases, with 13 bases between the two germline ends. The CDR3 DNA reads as TGTGCCAGCAGTTACTCGTCAGGGAGTCTTACCGGGGAGCTGTTTTTT. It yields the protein CASSYSSGSLTGELFF.

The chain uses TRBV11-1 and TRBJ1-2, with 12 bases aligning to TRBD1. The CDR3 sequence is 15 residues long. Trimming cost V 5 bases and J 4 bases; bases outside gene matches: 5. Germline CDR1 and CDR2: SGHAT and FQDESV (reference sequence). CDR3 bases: TGTGCCAGCAGCCCGGGGACAGGGGGCTTCTATGGCTACACCTTC. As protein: CASSPGTGGFYGYTF.

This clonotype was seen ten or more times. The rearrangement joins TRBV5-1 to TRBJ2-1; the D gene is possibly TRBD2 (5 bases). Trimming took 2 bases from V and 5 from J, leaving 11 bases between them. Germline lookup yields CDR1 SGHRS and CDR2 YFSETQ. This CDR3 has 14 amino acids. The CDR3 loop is CASSLRTENNEQFF. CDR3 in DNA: TGCGCCAGCAGCTTAAGGACTGAGAACAATGAGCAGTTCTTC.

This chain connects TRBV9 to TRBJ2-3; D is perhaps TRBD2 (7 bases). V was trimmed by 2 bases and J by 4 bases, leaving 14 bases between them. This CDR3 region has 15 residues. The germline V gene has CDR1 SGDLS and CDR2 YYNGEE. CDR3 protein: CASSVGRGRPDTQYF. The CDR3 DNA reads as TGTGCCAGCAGCGTTGGGCGGGGGCGTCCAGATACGCAGTATTTT. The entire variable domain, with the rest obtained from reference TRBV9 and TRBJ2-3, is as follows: DSGVTQTPKHLITATGQRVTLRCSPRSGDLSVYWYQQSLDQGLQFLIQYYNGEERAKGNILERFSAQQFPDLHSELNLSSLELGDSALYFCASSVGRGRPDTQYFGPGTRLTVL.

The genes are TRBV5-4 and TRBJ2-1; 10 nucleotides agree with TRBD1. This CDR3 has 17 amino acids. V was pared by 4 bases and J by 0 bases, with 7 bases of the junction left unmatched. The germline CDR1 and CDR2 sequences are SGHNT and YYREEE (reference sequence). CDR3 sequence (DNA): TGTGCCAGCAGCCAGGGACAGGGGCCATTCTCCTACAATGAGCAGTTCTTC. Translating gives CASSQGQGPFSYNEQFF.

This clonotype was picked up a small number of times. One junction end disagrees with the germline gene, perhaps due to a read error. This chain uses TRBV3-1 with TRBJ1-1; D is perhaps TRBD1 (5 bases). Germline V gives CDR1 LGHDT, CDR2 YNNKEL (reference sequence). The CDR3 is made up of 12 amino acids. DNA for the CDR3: TGTGCCAGCAGCCAAAGCGCCATAGACAGAAGGTTT. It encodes CASSQSAIDRRF.

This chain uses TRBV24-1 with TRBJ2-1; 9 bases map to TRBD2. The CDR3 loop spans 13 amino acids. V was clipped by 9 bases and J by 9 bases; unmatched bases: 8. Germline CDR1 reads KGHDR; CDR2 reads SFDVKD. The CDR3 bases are TGTGCCACCCAAAGAGCGGGGGGAGGTGAGCAGTTCTTC. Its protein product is CATQRAGGGEQFF.

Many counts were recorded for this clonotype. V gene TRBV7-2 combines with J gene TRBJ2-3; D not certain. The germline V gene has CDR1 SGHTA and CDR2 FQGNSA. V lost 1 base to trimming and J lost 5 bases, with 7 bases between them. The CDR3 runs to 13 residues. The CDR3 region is CASSLDIRDTQYF. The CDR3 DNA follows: TGTGCCAGCAGCTTAGATATTAGAGATACGCAGTATTTT.

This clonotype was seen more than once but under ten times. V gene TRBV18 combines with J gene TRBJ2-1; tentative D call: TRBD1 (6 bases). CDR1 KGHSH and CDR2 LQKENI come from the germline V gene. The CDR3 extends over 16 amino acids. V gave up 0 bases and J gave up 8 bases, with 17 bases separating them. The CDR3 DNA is TGTGCCAGCTCACCACCTTCCGGCATGAGGGGGTATGAGCAGTTCTTC. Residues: CASSPPSGMRGYEQFF.